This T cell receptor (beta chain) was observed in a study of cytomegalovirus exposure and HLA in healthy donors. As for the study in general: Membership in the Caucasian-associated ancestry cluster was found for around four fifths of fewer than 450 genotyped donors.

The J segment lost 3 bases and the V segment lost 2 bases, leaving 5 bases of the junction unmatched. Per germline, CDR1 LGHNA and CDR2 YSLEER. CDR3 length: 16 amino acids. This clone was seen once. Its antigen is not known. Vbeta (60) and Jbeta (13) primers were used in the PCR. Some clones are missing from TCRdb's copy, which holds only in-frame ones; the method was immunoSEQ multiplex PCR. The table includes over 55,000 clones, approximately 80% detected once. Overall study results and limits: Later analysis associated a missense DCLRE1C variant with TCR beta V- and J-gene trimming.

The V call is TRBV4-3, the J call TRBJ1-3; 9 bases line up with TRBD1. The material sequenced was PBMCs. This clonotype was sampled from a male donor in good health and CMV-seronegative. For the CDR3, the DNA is TGCGCCAGCAGCCAATCGAACAGGGGGCATGGAAACACCATATATTTT. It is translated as CASSQSNRGHGNTIYF.